Reported below is one T cell receptor (beta chain). This sample is drawn from a study of blood T cell repertoires in COVID-19. Study overall: COVID-19 samples from acute and convalescent phases originated in the United States, Italy and Spain. PBMCs, B-cell-depleted T cells, or T cells were the source of the cDNA or gDNA that made up the material.

Original processing notes: Using reference gene primer amplification, nucleated cell counts were estimated. TCRdb's copy holds only in-frame clones and misses some; the assay was immunoSEQ multiplex PCR. That table gives V, J and clone size, and the DNA gave D and trimming. The data hold 300,000 to 400,000 clones, with around 82% observed a single time. This CDR3 spans 16 amino acids. V lost 5 bases, J lost 1 base, and 7 bases stayed unmatched. CDR1 is SEHNR and CDR2 is FQNEAQ in the germline V gene (reference sequence). The origin of this receptor is a man in his thirties or forties with active or convalescent COVID-19. Source material: peripheral blood. The V and J genes are TRBV7-9 and TRBJ2-3; the match to TRBD1 covers 9 bases. CDR3 in amino acids: CASSPEGTGRTDTQYF. In DNA, the CDR3 is TGTGCCAGCAGCCCAGAGGGGACAGGGCGCACAGATACGCAGTATTTT.